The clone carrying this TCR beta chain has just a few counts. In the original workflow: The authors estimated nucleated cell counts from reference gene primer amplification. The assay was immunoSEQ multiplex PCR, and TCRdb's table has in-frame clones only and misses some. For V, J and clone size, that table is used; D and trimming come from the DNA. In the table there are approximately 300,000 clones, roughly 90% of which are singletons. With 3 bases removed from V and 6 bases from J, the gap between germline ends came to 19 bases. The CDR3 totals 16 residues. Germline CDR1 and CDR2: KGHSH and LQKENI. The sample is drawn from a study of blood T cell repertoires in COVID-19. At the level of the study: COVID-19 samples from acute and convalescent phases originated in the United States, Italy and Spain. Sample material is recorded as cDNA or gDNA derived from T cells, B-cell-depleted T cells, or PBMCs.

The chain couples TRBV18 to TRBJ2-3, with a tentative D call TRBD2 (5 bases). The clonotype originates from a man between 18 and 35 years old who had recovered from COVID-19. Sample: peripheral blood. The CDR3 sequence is CASSPPNVASADTQYF. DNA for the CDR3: TGTGCCAGCTCACCCCCAAACGTAGCGAGCGCGGATACGCAGTATTTT.